This passage covers 14 T cell receptor beta chains from one sample sequenced in a study of blood T cell repertoires in COVID-19. The data were produced by immunoSEQ multiplex PCR, yet TCRdb's version contains in-frame clones alone and is incomplete. Among roughly 250,000 clones, around nine tenths were seen once, and the ten largest hold about 2.1%. The sequencing sample was made of peripheral blood. Receptors were obtained from a woman between 40 and 50 years old who had recovered from COVID-19.

The chain carries TRBV6-2 or TRBV6-3 and TRBJ2-7; TRBD2 is a possible D gene (6 bases). This CDR3 spans 14 amino acids. Looked up from germline, CDR1 is MNHEY and CDR2 is SVGEGT. The V end was cut by 2 bases, the J end by 3 bases, with 11 bases between. This chain's CDR3 is CASSYRDWNYEQYF. As DNA, the CDR3 is TGTGCCAGCAGTTACCGGGACTGGAACTACGAGCAGTACTTC.

This sequence joins TRBV29-1 and TRBJ1-3; D remains ambiguous. The CDR3 extends over 16 amino acids. Germline V gene data show CDR1 as SQVTM and CDR2 as ANQGSEA. Trimming took off 1 base at V and 0 bases at J, with 13 bases between the two ends. For the CDR3, the DNA is TGCAGCGTTGAAGCTGTGGGAGGTAACTCTGGAAACACCATATATTTT. Encoded protein: CSVEAVGGNSGNTIYF.

J is TRBJ2-1 and V is TRBV9, with 12 bases lining up with TRBD2. J lost 1 base, V lost 3 bases, and 2 bases had no gene match. The CDR3 has 16 residues. The germline V gene has CDR1 SGDLS and CDR2 YYNGEE. The CDR3, as DNA: TGTGCCAGCAGCGCTAGCGGGGGGGAGTCCTACAATGAGCAGTTCTTC. Protein: CASSASGGESYNEQFF.

The genes are TRBV29-1 and TRBJ1-2; TRBD1 agrees at 7 bases. V gave up 6 bases and J gave up 0 bases; unmatched junction bases: 7. The CDR3 loop spans 14 amino acids. Germline V gene lookup returns CDR1 SQVTM and CDR2 ANQGSEA. The CDR3 nucleotides read TGCAGCGTCCGATCCGGGACAGCTAACTATGGCTACACCTTC. Translation gives CSVRSGTANYGYTF.

This chain links TRBV6-1 with TRBJ2-1; 9 nucleotides agree with TRBD1. Germline CDR1 reads MNHNS; CDR2 reads SASEGT. J lost 4 bases, V lost 1 base, and 23 bases had no gene match. The CDR3 totals 22 residues. CDR3 DNA sequence: TGTGCCAGCAGTGAAGAAGACTTTGGGACAGGGTGGGGAATCGATAAGTACAATGAGCAGTTCTTC. Translation: CASSEEDFGTGWGIDKYNEQFF.

The V gene is TRBV19, the J gene TRBJ1-4; TRBD1 is a possible D gene (6 bases). The CDR3 totals 14 residues. The germline V gene encodes CDR1 LNHDA and CDR2 SQIVND (reference sequence). V lost 4 bases to trimming and J lost 5 bases, with 11 bases between them. The CDR3 bases are TGTGCCAGTAGTAACAGGGAAGGCAATGAAAAACTGTTTTTT. It encodes CASSNREGNEKLFF.

The V gene is TRBV4-1, the J gene TRBJ1-5; D remains ambiguous. CDR1 and CDR2 from the germline V gene are MGHRA and YSYEKL. CDR3 length: 19 residues. Trimming removed 0 bases from V and 2 bases from J, with 20 bases in between. In DNA form, the CDR3 reads TGCGCCAGCAGCCAAGAGTATGTAGGAACAACGCGGGGCAATCAGCCCCAGCATTTT. The encoded protein is CASSQEYVGTTRGNQPQHF.

This rearrangement joins TRBV9 to TRBJ2-2; D gene unclear. V lost 3 bases and J 0 bases, leaving 18 bases between the germline ends. The CDR3 is 18 amino acids. Germline V gene sequence: CDR1 SGDLS, CDR2 YYNGEE. The CDR3 DNA follows: TGTGCCAGCAGCGCCAACCCTTCTCAACGGTCGAACACCGGGGAGCTGTTTTTT. Translating gives CASSANPSQRSNTGELFF.

The V and J genes are TRBV19 and TRBJ2-7, with D tentatively TRBD2 (5 bases). The V and J ends lost 5 bases and 7 bases respectively, with 15 bases between them. In germline, CDR1 is LNHDA, CDR2 SQIVND (reference sequence). This CDR3 comprises 13 residues. The CDR3 DNA reads as TGTGCCAGTAGTCGATCTAGCCCCTTGGAGCAGTACTTC. As protein: CASSRSSPLEQYF. The entire variable domain, with the rest obtained from reference TRBV19 and TRBJ2-7, is as follows: DGGITQSPKYLFRKEGQNVTLSCEQNLNHDAMYWYRQDPGQGLRLIYYSQIVNDFQKGDIAEGYSVSREKKESFPLTVTSAQKNPTAFYLCASSRSSPLEQYFGPGTRLTVT.

The chain links TRBV5-4 to TRBJ2-7; the match to TRBD2 covers 11 bases. Trimming cost V 3 bases and J 3 bases; bases outside gene matches: 2. Germline-derived CDR1 and CDR2 are SGHNT and YYREEE (reference sequence). CDR3 size: 14 residues. CDR3 DNA sequence: TGTGCCAGCAGCTCCGGGACTAGCGGCTACGAGCAGTACTTC. Encoded protein: CASSSGTSGYEQYF.

V gene TRBV5-5 combines with J gene TRBJ2-5, with 10 bases fitting TRBD1. Per germline, CDR1 SGHKS and CDR2 YYEKEE (reference sequence). After removal of 0 bases from V and 4 bases from J, the junction contained 6 bases not matched to a gene. This CDR3 has 16 residues. The CDR3: CASSLGDRGPLETQYF. The CDR3 DNA is TGTGCCAGCAGCTTGGGAGACAGGGGGCCCCTAGAGACCCAGTACTTC.

The chain carries TRBV11-2 and TRBJ2-7; D perhaps matches TRBD1 (6 bases). V lost 0 bases and J 1 base, leaving 10 bases between the germline ends. The germline V gene has CDR1 SGHAT and CDR2 FQNNGV. The CDR3 loop spans 15 amino acids. The CDR3, as DNA: TGTGCCAGCAGCTTAGAACAGGGACCATCCTACGAGCAGTACTTC. This gives the protein CASSLEQGPSYEQYF.

The chain has TRBV4-3 and TRBJ1-5; D unresolved. CDR1 LGHNA and CDR2 YSLEER come from the germline V gene. Trimming took off 0 bases at V and 4 bases at J, with 4 bases between the two ends. The CDR3 consists of 13 residues. The CDR3 coding sequence is TGCGCCAGCAGCCAAGACAGGAATCAGCCCCAGCATTTT. It yields the protein CASSQDRNQPQHF.

V gene TRBV5-1 combines with J gene TRBJ2-3; D might be TRBD2 (6 bases). The CDR3 consists of 16 residues. Germline V CDR1 and CDR2: SGHRS, YFSETQ. V lost 1 base, J lost 1 base, and 13 bases lay in between. This CDR3 reads CASSLNRGLGTDTQYF. The CDR3 bases are TGCGCCAGCAGCTTGAATCGGGGGTTAGGCACAGATACGCAGTATTTT.